The clone carrying this T cell receptor beta chain was recorded once. The sample belongs to a study of OX40 agonist ivuxolimab in advanced cancers. Study overall: While on treatment, patients had intravenous ivuxolimab at 0.01 to 10 mg/kg every 2 weeks.

Patients had blood sampled at baseline and again on cycle 4 day 1 and cycle 7 day 1. The CDR3 length is 17 residues. The V gene lost 1 base and the J gene lost 5 bases, with 21 bases spanning the gap. Germline V gene data show CDR1 as MGHRA and CDR2 as YSYEKL. TCRdb's copy holds only in-frame clones and misses some; the assay was immunoSEQ multiplex PCR. Of 50,000 to 65,000 clones listed, approximately 88% are singletons. The sequence derives from an adult with an advanced solid tumor such as melanoma, head and neck, liver or kidney cancer. The chain couples TRBV4-1 to TRBJ2-7; D is tentatively TRBD1 or TRBD2 (6 bases each). Specimen: CD4+ or CD8+ T cells sorted from blood, collected in a trial of the OX40 agonist ivuxolimab. CDR3 region: CASSQVSEGDLRNEQYF. DNA for the CDR3: TGCGCCAGCAGCCAAGTTTCGGAGGGGGACCTCAGAAACGAGCAGTACTTC.